This TCR beta chain emerged from a study of shared clonotypes between healthy human individuals. As for this clone: No antigen is known for it.

The material for each subset, its genomic DNA, was split evenly across several immunoSEQ plates. In the original processing: ImmunoSEQ sequences covered only the junction and lacked quality scores; filtering therefore differed. Some clones are missing from TCRdb's copy, which holds only in-frame ones; the method was immunoSEQ multiplex PCR. The DNA was the basis for D and trimming; V, J and clone size are from that table. Among about 2.3 million clones, just under 95% were seen once, and the ten largest hold around 0.4%. The donors, all of them Caucasian adults, lived in Nashville, Tennessee. Study-wide results and limits: Owing to a small donor count, the genetic and exposure-history diversity represented was limited.

The receptor was derived from a man aged 18 to 30 in good health. Some clones in this sample may be carry-over from other donors' samples. Sequenced input: naive CD4+ T cells from PBMCs. Described subset: CD45RA+ positively selected.

CDR3 sequence (DNA): TGTGCCAGCAGCTTAGCGACGGGGTTTGTGAACACTGAAGCTTTCTTT. It yields the protein CASSLATGFVNTEAFF. The chain links TRBV7-8 to TRBJ1-1; no clear D. The CDR3 consists of 16 residues. Germline CDR1 is SGHVS and CDR2 is FQNEAQ. The V end lost 0 bases, the J end lost 0 bases, and 11 bases lay between the germline ends.